The rows below give T cell receptor beta chains drawn from one sample of a study of OX40 agonist ivuxolimab in advanced cancers. Profiling relied on immunoSEQ multiplex PCR, and the TCRdb table lists in-frame clones only, not all of them. The data hold fewer than 65,000 clones, with roughly 85% observed a single time. The material sequenced was CD4+ or CD8+ T cells sorted from blood, taken in a trial of the OX40 agonist ivuxolimab. These receptors were taken from an adult with an advanced solid tumor such as melanoma, head and neck, liver or kidney cancer. Both conserved end residues are trimmed from each CDR3.

v_gene	j_gene	CDR3aa
TRBV4-1	TRBJ1-2	ASSQGIQGGSVNYGYT
TRBV7-3	TRBJ2-7	ASSLAWGAKSSYEQY
TRBV7-3	TRBJ2-2	ASRPTGNTGELF
TRBV5-4	TRBJ1-1	ASSPDYGGTEAF
TRBV28	TRBJ1-3	ASTSPVDGGNTIY
TRBV5-1	TRBJ2-3	ASSLDRSDTQY
TRBV5-1	TRBJ1-2	ASSLGPGQGSYT
TRBV7-9	TRBJ2-5	ASSPWTSDGETQY
TRBV11-3	TRBJ2-3	ASSSPLGQY
TRBV10-1	TRBJ2-5	ASADRLQETQY
TRBV5-1	TRBJ1-2	ASSRDSEGATDGYT
TRBV11-2	TRBJ2-1	ASSSLTGGEQF
TRBV15	TRBJ2-6	ATSRDGVGANVLT
TRBV7-2	TRBJ2-3	ASSFGASGRDTQY
TRBV28	TRBJ1-5	ASSTAGRNQPQH
TRBV19	TRBJ1-4	ASSNRPRQGTNEKLF
TRBV19	TRBJ2-1	ASSISSGRGNEQF
TRBV19	TRBJ2-3	ASSSGTGSLDTQY
TRBV18	TRBJ2-7	ASSPPGGEQY
TRBV6-1	TRBJ1-2	ASAPVGSVYGYT
TRBV4-2	TRBJ2-1	ASSQGRLADSYNEQF
TRBV7-9	TRBJ2-3	ASSPGSTTDTQY
TRBV7-9	TRBJ1-5	ASSRDGNQPQH
TRBV29-1	TRBJ2-5	SVGTFQETQY
TRBV27	TRBJ1-1	ASSLQGAMRAEAF
TRBV28	TRBJ1-5	ASSYLGSPQH
TRBV2	TRBJ2-2	ASSTRPGTTNTGELF
TRBV7-3	TRBJ2-5	ASSPQPDSRETQY
TRBV5-1	TRBJ1-1	ASSLGDRRTEAF
TRBV6-5	TRBJ1-5	ASRRGTDQPQH
TRBV10-3	TRBJ2-5	AISEAGQGVKETQY
TRBV2	TRBJ2-2	ASSAGLLTGELF
TRBV6-1	TRBJ1-1	ASSPGPTAF
TRBV27	TRBJ2-7	ASSLSQGYEQY
TRBV27	TRBJ2-3	ASREHTDTQY
TRBV19	TRBJ2-3	ASSTFLGGEDSTDTQY
TRBV19	TRBJ2-5	ASSITGTGKETQY
TRBV7-3	TRBJ1-2	ASSLSGGGGYGYT
TRBV29-1	TRBJ1-2	SVRRDPRNYGYT
TRBV6-1	TRBJ1-5	ASTPAGRIRGDQH
TRBV11-3	TRBJ2-2	ASSPGQENTGELF
TRBV7-9	TRBJ2-3	ASSQNLAEITDTQY
TRBV7-2	TRBJ2-5	ASSLEGTRQETQY
TRBV5-1	TRBJ2-3	ASSLGSGPSTDTQY
TRBV2	TRBJ2-7	ASGTGGDLGEQY
TRBV7-2	TRBJ2-7	ASSTGLAGGATRQY
TRBV6-1	TRBJ2-1	ASSAKLRTGTSGNSDEQF
TRBV2	TRBJ1-1	ASSGKSWGWNTEAF
TRBV27	TRBJ2-3	ASGRADTQY
TRBV27	TRBJ2-1	ASSVTSGDYNEQF
TRBV27	TRBJ1-2	ASVPGRRGQAPDSNYGYT
TRBV5-1	TRBJ2-5	ASSLGPLSSGQETQY
TRBV6-1	TRBJ1-1	ASTPGSVNTEAF
TRBV2	TRBJ2-7	ASSQRFYEQY
TRBV2	TRBJ1-4	ASSETRRVGEKLF